This entry features one T cell receptor beta chain sequence. The antigen remains unidentified. Patients counted as stable if ophthalmopathy did not develop within 18 months. Hyperthyroidism, newly diagnosed and lasting under 2 months, affected patients aged 18 to 65. Amplification of TCR beta CDR3 regions used RNA as the template. First-round RT-PCR targeting the TCR CDR3 was performed with the HTBI primer set. TCRdb redid the calling of the multiplex PCR reads with MiXCR, one entry per CDR3 protein. The repertoire holds around 760,000 distinct CDR3 sequences, with around a third as singletons. This entry belongs to a study of T cells in Graves' hyperthyroidism and ophthalmopathy. Broader study findings: Researchers report that a 13 V-J model separated ophthalmopathy from stable hyperthyroidism. Appearing also in blood were most of the thyroid clonotypes expanded above 0.001.

This CDR3 contains 14 residues. The germline V and J ends were trimmed by 5 bases and 2 bases, with 10 bases remaining between them. Germline lookup yields CDR1 SGHTA and CDR2 FQGNSA. The sequenced sample was blood. This TCR derives from a woman aged 35 to 49 with Graves' hyperthyroidism. The V call is TRBV7-2, the J call TRBJ1-3; possible D gene TRBD1, 5 bases. The chain's CDR3 is CASSGGSTGNTIYF. In DNA form, the CDR3 reads TGTGCCAGCAGCGGGGGGTCCACTGGAAACACCATATATTTT.